This TCR beta chain was recovered during a study of neurological immune-mediated disorders. CDR3 length: 13 amino acids. The V and J ends lost 6 bases and 3 bases, in that order; junction bases with no gene match: 3. The germline V gene encodes CDR1 DFQATT and CDR2 SNEGSKA (reference sequence). TCRdb analysed the 5' RACE reads with MiXCR anew, one entry per CDR3 protein. The table has approximately 50,000 distinct CDR3 sequences, over 3% seen once. Ten or more counts support this clonotype. The receptor comes from a man aged 40-49 years with multiple sclerosis. This chain uses TRBV20-1 with TRBJ2-3, with 10 bases that match TRBD1. The sequencing sample was made of PBMCs. CDR3 loop: CSARTGGTDTQYF. For the CDR3, the DNA is TGCAGTGCAAGGACAGGGGGAACAGATACGCAGTATTTT.